This T cell receptor beta chain appears in the sequencing data of a study of T-cell reconstitution after alpha-beta-depleted transplantation in children. The authors prepared the TCRbeta library with unique molecular identifiers. TCRdb processed the PCR reads anew with MiXCR; each CDR3 protein has one entry. The data hold 610,000 or so distinct CDR3 sequences, with approximately 30% observed a single time. This clonotype was observed a handful of times. CDR1 and CDR2 from the germline V gene are DFQATT and SNEGSKA (reference sequence). This CDR3 contains 14 residues. V gave up 6 bases and J gave up 4 bases, with 17 bases separating them.

The chain employs TRBV20-1 and TRBJ2-3; D is possibly TRBD2 (5 bases). This TCR derives from a boy under three years old with Wiskott-Aldrich syndrome, due to receive a stem cell transplant. Sample: PBMCs, taken before TCRalphabeta/CD19-depleted stem cell transplant. This chain's CDR3 is CSASTLLGSDTQYF. The CDR3 region has the DNA TGCAGTGCCTCAACCTTACTAGGTTCAGATACGCAGTATTTT.